Each of the 6 T cell receptor beta chains below was sequenced from the same sample in a study of Graves' ophthalmopathy and Graves' hyperthyroidism. Researchers took RNA transcripts and amplified TCR beta CDR3 regions from them. A first-round RT-PCR used HTBI primers, followed by a second-round multiplex PCR. TCRdb itself ran the multiplex PCR reads through MiXCR, one entry per CDR3 protein. Of around 1.1 million distinct CDR3 sequences in the sample, about two fifths were seen once. The sequencing input was peripheral blood or thyroid tissue (not recorded which). The receptor source for this set is an adult man with Graves' hyperthyroidism.

The chain joins TRBV25-1 to TRBJ2-5; TRBD1 aligns across 8 bases. The CDR3 is 17 residues long. Germline-derived CDR1 and CDR2 are MGHDK and SYGVNS. The J segment lost 5 bases and the V segment lost 5 bases, leaving 16 bases of the junction unmatched. In DNA form, the CDR3 reads TGTGCCAGCAGTTACCCCCCCGACAGGGGAGTGGGGGAGACCCAGTACTTC. As protein: CASSYPPDRGVGETQYF.

This clonotype was counted many times. The chain couples TRBV5-8 to TRBJ1-6; D unresolved. This CDR3 is 14 amino acids long. V lost 4 bases and J 14 bases, leaving 19 bases between the germline ends. CDR1 is SGHTS, CDR2 YDEGEE, per germline. The CDR3 region is CASSQWNELLALHF. DNA for the CDR3: TGTGCCAGCAGCCAGTGGAATGAACTTCTGGCCCTCCACTTT.

Details on this clonotype: The junction departs from the called germline gene at one end, perhaps through a read error. The chain combines TRBV12-3 or TRBV12-4 with TRBJ1-3; TRBD1 agrees at 11 bases. The CDR3 is 17 amino acids. CDR3 in DNA: TGTGCCAGCAGTCCCCAACCCGGGACAGGGGGTAGGAACACTGAAGCTTTT. Protein sequence: CASSPQPGTGGRNTEAF.

Worth noting for this clonotype: A read error may be the cause here, since a much bigger clone is one base away. The J gene is TRBJ1-5, the V gene TRBV20-1; D is perhaps TRBD1 (5 bases). V shed 5 bases and J shed 13 bases, with 21 bases lying between them. CDR1 and CDR2 (germline): DFQATT, SNEGSKA (reference sequence). The CDR3 extends over 13 amino acids. Here the CDR3 DNA reads TGCAGTGCTCGGGGGGGGGACCCGGTATCTCAGCATTTT. It is translated as CSARGGDPVSQHF.

The rearrangement joins TRBV7-2 to TRBJ2-7, with TRBD2 as a possible D gene (7 bases). Germline loops: CDR1 SGHTA, CDR2 FQGNSA. CDR3 length: 16 amino acids. V was trimmed by 8 bases and J by 3 bases, leaving 23 bases between them. Written as DNA, the CDR3 is TGTGCCAGCTCACCATTCGGGGGGCCTAGCAACTACGAGCAGTACTTC. Protein: CASSPFGGPSNYEQYF.

This clonotype was counted only a few times. The genes are TRBV12-3 or TRBV12-4 and TRBJ1-1; no reliable D call. Between the trimmed V and J ends, which lost 3 bases and 6 bases, there was a span of 11 bases. There are 13 residues in the CDR3. CDR3 DNA: TGTGCCAGCAGTTTTTTTGGGAAACCTGAAGCTTTCTTT. This gives the protein CASSFFGKPEAFF.